The source of this T cell receptor beta chain is a study of blood T cell repertoires in COVID-19 (dated by TCRdb to 2018 to 2021). For the wider study: The collaborator samples originated in the United States, Italy and Spain and spanned the acute and convalescent phases of COVID-19. The material from the prospective study consisted of cDNA or gDNA derived from T cells, B-cell-depleted T cells, or PBMCs. Deeply sampled blood TCRbeta repertoires from subjects exposed to, actively infected with, or recovered from COVID-19 were included in the dataset. The repertoires were released in a freely available public database meant as a resource for research on the immune response to SARS-CoV-2. The samples were drawn from the first 160 participants of the ongoing ImmuneRACE study and from 1,254 subjects provided by 6 global collaborators. The sample metadata nearly always contained a de-identified subject ID, COVID-19 status, age in years and sex. HLA class I and class II types, where available, came from metadata supplied by the sample provider rather than from assay-based typing.

Measured from the cysteine to the phenylalanine, the CDR3 is 14 residues long. Kept here is only the CDR3 DNA, which spans 42 bases and is read in frame from base 1. Ends trimmed: V by 1 base, J by 4 bases; bases unmatched to a gene: 4. The CDR1 and CDR2 encoded by the germline V gene are SQVTM and ANQGSEA. The immunoSEQ Assay, a bias-controlled multiplex PCR, was used to amplify TCRbeta CDR3 regions from genomic DNA. On the study's bioinformatics: Nucleated cell counts per sample were estimated from amplification of reference gene primers within the assay. To quantify the absolute abundance of each unique TCRbeta CDR3 rearrangement, sequence reads were collapsed and filtered. Productive Simpson clonality was computed per sample as the square root of Simpson's diversity index over productive rearrangements. The table was pulled from immuneACCESS by TCRdb, which kept in-frame rearrangements only. Such tables lose some clones; where checked, under half of the loss comes from unresolved V genes, and the rest has no known cause. The D gene and trimming were derived from the DNA, and the V and J assignments and clone size from that table. Here the sample has about 120,000 clones; about 79% occur a single time. The ten largest clones capture about 2.3% of the sample.

Details on this clone: Its specific antigen is unknown. Base-call qualities are not available, and no considerably larger clone is one nucleotide away.

The paper as a whole reports these results and caveats: The amount of clinical and demographic metadata varied by source and participant and was provided uncurated.

The collaborating institutions used their own protocols to collect whole blood in K2EDTA tubes. Collaborator samples were shipped for TCRbeta analysis as frozen whole blood, isolated PBMCs, or DNA extracted from either sample type. The sample was peripheral blood. This chain joins TRBV29-1 to TRBJ1-2, with TRBD1 matching 9 junction bases. This TCR derives from a man between 65 and 79 years old with acute or convalescent COVID-19. The CDR3 sequence is CSVEAPGQGYGYTF. The DNA sequence is as follows: TGCAGCGTTGAAGCTCCGGGACAGGGCTATGGCTACACCTTC.